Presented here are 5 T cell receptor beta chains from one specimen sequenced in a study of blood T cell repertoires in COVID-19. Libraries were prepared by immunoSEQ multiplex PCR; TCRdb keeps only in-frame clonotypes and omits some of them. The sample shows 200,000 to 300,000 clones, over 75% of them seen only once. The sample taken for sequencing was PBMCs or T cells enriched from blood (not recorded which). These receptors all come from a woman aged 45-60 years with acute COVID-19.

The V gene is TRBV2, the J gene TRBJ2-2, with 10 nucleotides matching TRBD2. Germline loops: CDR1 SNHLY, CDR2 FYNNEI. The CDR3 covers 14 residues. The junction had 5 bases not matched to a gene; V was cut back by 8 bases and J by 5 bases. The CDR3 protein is CASGLTSGTGELFF. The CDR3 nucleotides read TGTGCCAGCGGCCTGACTAGCGGGACCGGGGAGCTGTTTTTT.

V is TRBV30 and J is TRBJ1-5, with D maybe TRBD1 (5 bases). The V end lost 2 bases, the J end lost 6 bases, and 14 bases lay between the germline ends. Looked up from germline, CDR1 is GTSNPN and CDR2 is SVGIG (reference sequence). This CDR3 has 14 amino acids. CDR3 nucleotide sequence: TGTGCCTGGAGTCTTCAGGGCGGCTCTCAGCCCCAGCATTTT. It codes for CAWSLQGGSQPQHF.

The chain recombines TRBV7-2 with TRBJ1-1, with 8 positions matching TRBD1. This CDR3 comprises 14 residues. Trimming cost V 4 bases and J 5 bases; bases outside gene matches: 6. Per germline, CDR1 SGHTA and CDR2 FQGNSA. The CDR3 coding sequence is TGTGCCAGCAGCTCGGACAGGGTGGGTACTGAAGCTTTCTTT. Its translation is CASSSDRVGTEAFF.

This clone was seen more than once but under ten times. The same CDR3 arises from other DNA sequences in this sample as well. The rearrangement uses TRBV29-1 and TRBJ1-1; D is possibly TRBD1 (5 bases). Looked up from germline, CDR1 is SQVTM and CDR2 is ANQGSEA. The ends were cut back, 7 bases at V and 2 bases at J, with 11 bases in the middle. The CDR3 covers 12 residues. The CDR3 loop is CSGRQTNTEAFF. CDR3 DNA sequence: TGCAGCGGCCGACAGACAAACACTGAAGCTTTCTTT.

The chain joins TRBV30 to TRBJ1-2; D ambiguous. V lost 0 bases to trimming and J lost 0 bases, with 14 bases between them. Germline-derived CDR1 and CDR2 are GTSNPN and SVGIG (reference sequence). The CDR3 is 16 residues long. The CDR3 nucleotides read TGTGCCTGGAGTGTAACCCGGACTAAAGCTAACTATGGCTACACCTTC. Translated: CAWSVTRTKANYGYTF.